This TCR beta chain was documented in a study of preoperative IRX-2 immunotherapy in early breast cancer. Assay: immunoSEQ multiplex PCR; the TCRdb copy retains only in-frame clones and omits some. Found here are around 39,000 clones, about 95% of them singletons; the top ten hold about 1.6%. Described treatment: preoperative locoregional IRX-2 cytokine immunotherapy. Samples came from a phase Ib trial of preoperative locoregional IRX-2 cytokine immunotherapy. The CDR3 length is 14 residues. V was pared by 5 bases and J by 3 bases, with 6 bases of the junction left unmatched. Germline V gives CDR1 SGHAT, CDR2 FQNNGV.

This specimen consisted of tumor tissue, obtained after IRX-2 immunotherapy. The rearrangement links TRBV11-2 to TRBJ2-5; 7 bases map to TRBD1. The origin of this receptor is a human donor with breast cancer. CDR3 sequence (DNA): TGTGCCAGCAGCCGACAGGGATGGGAAGAGACCCAGTACTTC. Its translation is CASSRQGWEETQYF.